The T cell receptor beta chain described here comes from a study of control samples from healthy donors and cancer patients. TCRdb's copy holds only in-frame clones and misses some; the assay was immunoSEQ multiplex PCR. The profile shows 35,000 to 55,000 clones, over 65% of them singletons. Material for sequencing was formalin-fixed, paraffin-embedded tissue. The sequence was collected from a male donor with melanoma.

This CDR3 is CASSLGGALNQPQHF. The CDR3 bases are TGTGCCAGCAGCTTGGGAGGGGCCCTAAATCAGCCCCAGCATTTT. The chain links TRBV5-6 to TRBJ1-5; D perhaps matches TRBD1 (5 bases). With 0 bases removed from V and 4 bases from J, the gap between germline ends came to 11 bases. The germline V gene has CDR1 SGHDT and CDR2 YYEEEE. This CDR3 is 15 amino acids long.